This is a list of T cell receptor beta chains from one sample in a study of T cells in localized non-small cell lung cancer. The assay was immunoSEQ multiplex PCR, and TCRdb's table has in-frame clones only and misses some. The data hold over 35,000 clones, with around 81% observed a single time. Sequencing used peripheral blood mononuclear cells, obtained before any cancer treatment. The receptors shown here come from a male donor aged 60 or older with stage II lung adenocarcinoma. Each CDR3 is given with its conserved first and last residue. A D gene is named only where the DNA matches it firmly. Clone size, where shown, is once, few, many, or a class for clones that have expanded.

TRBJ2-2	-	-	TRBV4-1	CASSQEGRLNTGELFF	TGCGCCAGCAGCCAAGAAGGGAGGCTAAACACCGGGGAGCTGTTTTTT
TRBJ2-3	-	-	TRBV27	CASSLLTIRHVTQYF	TGTGCCAGCAGTTTATTGACAATCCGGCACGTTACGCAGTATTTT
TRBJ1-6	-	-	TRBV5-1	CASSLGEGGNSPLHF	TGCGCCAGCAGCTTGGGCGAGGGAGGGAATTCACCCCTCCACTTT
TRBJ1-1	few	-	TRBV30	CAWRAGETEAFF	TGTGCCTGGAGGGCAGGGGAAACTGAAGCTTTCTTT
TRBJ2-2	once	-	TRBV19	CASSIMNTGELFF	TGTGCCAGTAGTATAATGAACACCGGGGAGCTGTTTTTT
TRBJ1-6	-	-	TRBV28	CASSFLAGAVLDNSPLHF	-
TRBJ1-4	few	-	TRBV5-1	CASSLGVRANEKLFF	TGCGCCAGCAGCTTGGGGGTCCGAGCGAATGAAAAACTGTTTTTT
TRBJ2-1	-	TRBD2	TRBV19	CASSMASGRTNEQFF	TGTGCCAGTAGTATGGCTAGCGGGAGGACGAATGAGCAGTTCTTC
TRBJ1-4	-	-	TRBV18	CASSQIAGEKLFF	TGTGCCAGCTCACAAATTGCGGGGGAAAAACTGTTTTTT
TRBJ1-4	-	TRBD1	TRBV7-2	CASSLADRGSNEKLFF	TGTGCCAGCAGCTTAGCCGACAGGGGTTCTAATGAAAAACTGTTTTTT
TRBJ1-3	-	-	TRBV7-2	CASSRGTGNTIYF	TGTGCCAGCTCCCGGGGAACTGGAAACACCATATATTTT
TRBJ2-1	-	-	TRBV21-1	CASRPSGVSSYNEQFF	TGTGCCAGCAGACCTAGCGGGGTAAGCTCCTACAATGAGCAGTTCTTC
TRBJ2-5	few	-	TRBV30	CAWRALGGLGTQYF	TGTGCCTGGAGGGCCCTTGGGGGCCTGGGGACCCAGTACTTC
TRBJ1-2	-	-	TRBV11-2	CASSLSPGSRGYTF	TGTGCCAGCAGCTTATCCCCAGGGAGCAGGGGCTACACCTTC
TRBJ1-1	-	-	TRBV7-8	CASSHKGNTEAFF	TGTGCCAGCTCCCACAAGGGGAACACTGAAGCTTTCTTT
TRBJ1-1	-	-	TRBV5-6	CASSFSGAPTEAFF	TGTGCCAGCAGCTTCTCAGGGGCCCCCACTGAAGCTTTCTTT
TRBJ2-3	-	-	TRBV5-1	CASSLALQSTDTQYF	TGCGCCAGCAGCTTGGCCTTACAGAGCACAGATACGCAGTATTTT
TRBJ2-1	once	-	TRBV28	CASSSRNEQFF	TGTGCCAGCAGTTCCCGAAATGAGCAGTTCTTC
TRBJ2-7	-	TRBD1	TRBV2	CASRGGQGESDEQYF	TGTGCCAGCAGGGGGGGACAGGGGGAGAGCGACGAGCAGTACTTC
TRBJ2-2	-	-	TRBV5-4	CASRLTGTGELFF	TGTGCCAGCAGACTCACAGGGACCGGGGAGCTGTTTTTT
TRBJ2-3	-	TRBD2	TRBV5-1	CASSLGNSGTSTDTQYF	TGCGCCAGCAGCCTTGGAAATAGCGGGACTAGCACAGATACGCAGTATTTT
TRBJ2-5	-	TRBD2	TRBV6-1	CASSGLASGKETQYF	TGTGCCAGCAGTGGATTGGCTAGCGGGAAGGAGACCCAGTACTTC
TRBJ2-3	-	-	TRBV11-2	CASSLGGLITDTQYF	TGTGCCAGCAGCTTAGGGGGACTCATCACAGATACGCAGTATTTT
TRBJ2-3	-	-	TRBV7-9	CASSLGPPDTQYF	TGTGCCAGCAGCTTGGGCCCACCAGATACGCAGTATTTT
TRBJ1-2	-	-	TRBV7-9	CASSSNPTGVYGYTF	TGTGCCAGCAGCTCGAACCCTACAGGAGTCTATGGCTACACCTTC
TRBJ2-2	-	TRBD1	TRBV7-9	CASSSTGTVATGELFF	TGTGCCAGCAGCTCCACCGGGACAGTGGCCACCGGGGAGCTGTTTTTT
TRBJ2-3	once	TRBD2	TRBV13	CASSLREGGGSTQYF	TGTGCCAGCAGCTTGCGGGAGGGCGGGGGCAGTACGCAGTATTTT
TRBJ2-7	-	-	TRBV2	CASGRLGTAYEQYF	TGTGCCAGCGGCAGACTAGGGACCGCCTACGAGCAGTACTTC
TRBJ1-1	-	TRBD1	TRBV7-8	CASSPPRGPSTEAFF	TGTGCCAGCAGCCCCCCGAGGGGGCCGAGTACTGAAGCTTTCTTT
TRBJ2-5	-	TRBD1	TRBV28	CASSLLGVRQGEETQYF	TGTGCCAGCAGCCTACTAGGGGTTCGACAGGGTGAGGAGACCCAGTACTTC
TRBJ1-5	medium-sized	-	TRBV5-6	CASSLRTTLGQPQHF	TGTGCCAGCAGCTTGAGGACCACCTTGGGGCAGCCCCAGCATTTT
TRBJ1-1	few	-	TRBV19	CASSSLRGTEAFF	TGTGCCAGTAGTTCCCTAAGGGGCACTGAAGCTTTCTTT
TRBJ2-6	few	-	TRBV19	CASSIFKGANVLTF	TGTGCCAGTAGTATATTTAAAGGGGCCAACGTCCTGACTTTC
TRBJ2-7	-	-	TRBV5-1	CASSSRGSSYEQYF	TGCGCCAGCAGCTCGAGGGGGAGTTCCTACGAGCAGTACTTC
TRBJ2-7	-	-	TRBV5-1	CASSLDLLAQQYF	TGCGCCAGCAGCTTGGATCTTCTAGCACAGCAGTACTTC
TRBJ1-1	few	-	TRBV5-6	CASSFTGDWNGEAFF	TGTGCCAGCAGCTTTACAGGAGACTGGAATGGTGAAGCTTTCTTT
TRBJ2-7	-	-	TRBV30	CAWSVPRNEQYF	TGTGCCTGGAGTGTACCCAGAAACGAGCAGTACTTC
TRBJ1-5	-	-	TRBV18	CASSPQGGNQPQHF	TGTGCCAGCTCACCACAGGGAGGCAATCAGCCCCAGCATTTT
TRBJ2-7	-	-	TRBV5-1	CASSLEGGTYEQYF	TGCGCCAGCAGCTTGGAAGGGGGAACCTACGAGCAGTACTTC
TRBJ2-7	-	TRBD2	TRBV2	CASLQTSGSYEQYF	TGTGCCAGCCTTCAGACTAGCGGCTCCTACGAGCAGTACTTC
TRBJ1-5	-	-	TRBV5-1	CASSLGGGALQHF	TGCGCCAGCAGCTTGGGCGGGGGCGCACTCCAGCATTTT
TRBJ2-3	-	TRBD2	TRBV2	CASIGGRASTDTQYF	TGTGCCAGCATCGGCGGGAGGGCCAGCACAGATACGCAGTATTTT
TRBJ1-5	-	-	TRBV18	CASSPGYDGTSNQPQHF	TGTGCCAGCTCACCAGGTTACGACGGGACTAGCAATCAGCCCCAGCATTTT
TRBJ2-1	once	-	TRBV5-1	CASSHPGGNEQFF	TGCGCCAGCAGCCACCCCGGGGGCAATGAGCAGTTCTTC
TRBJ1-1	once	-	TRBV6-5	CASKGGTEAFF	TGTGCCAGCAAAGGGGGCACTGAAGCTTTCTTT
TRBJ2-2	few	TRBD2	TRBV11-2	CASPRGAGVTGELFF	TGTGCCAGCCCCCGTGGGGCGGGAGTCACCGGGGAGCTGTTTTTT
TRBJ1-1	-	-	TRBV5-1	CASRPIRNQNTEAFF	TGCGCCAGCAGACCGATCAGGAATCAGAACACTGAAGCTTTCTTT
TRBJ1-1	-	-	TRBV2	CASSLRGLGAEAFF	TGTGCCAGCAGTCTCCGGGGCCTTGGGGCTGAAGCTTTCTTT
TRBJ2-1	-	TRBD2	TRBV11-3	CASSLGGAYNEQFF	TGTGCCAGCAGCTTGGGGGGGGCCTACAATGAGCAGTTCTTC
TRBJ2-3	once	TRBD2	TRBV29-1	CSVPGAGGQDTQYF	TGCAGCGTGCCCGGGGCGGGAGGGCAAGATACGCAGTATTTT
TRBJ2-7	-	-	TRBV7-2	CASSLNWGPYEQYF	TGTGCCAGCAGCTTAAACTGGGGTCCCTACGAGCAGTACTTC
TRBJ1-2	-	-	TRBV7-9	CASNRVENGYTF	TGTGCCAGCAACAGGGTCGAGAATGGCTACACCTTC
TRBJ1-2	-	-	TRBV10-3	CAISERPQDYGYTF	TGTGCCATCAGTGAGAGGCCGCAGGACTATGGCTACACCTTC
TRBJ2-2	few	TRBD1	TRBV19	CASTPGTGNTGELFF	TGTGCCAGTACCCCCGGGACAGGGAACACCGGGGAGCTGTTTTTT
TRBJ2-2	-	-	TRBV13	CASSFKGPGELFF	TGTGCCAGCAGCTTTAAGGGGCCCGGGGAGCTGTTTTTT
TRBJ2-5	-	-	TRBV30	CAWSVFEFETQYF	TGTGCCTGGAGTGTATTTGAGTTTGAGACCCAGTACTTC
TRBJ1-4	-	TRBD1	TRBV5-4	CASSAGQRDEKLFF	TGTGCCAGCAGCGCGGGACAGCGAGATGAAAAACTGTTTTTT
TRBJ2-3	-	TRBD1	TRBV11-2	CASSQDRGIDTQYF	TGTGCCAGCAGCCAAGACAGGGGAATAGATACGCAGTATTTT
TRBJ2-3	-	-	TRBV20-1	CSTQRQDTQYF	TGCAGTACGCAGAGACAAGATACGCAGTATTTT
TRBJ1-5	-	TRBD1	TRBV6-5	CASSSRGQMTLTQHF	TGTGCCAGCAGTTCCAGGGGACAGATGACATTGACCCAGCATTTT